The 13 T cell receptor beta chains reported below all come from one sample, sequenced in a study of T-cell memory formation after mild COVID-19. One entry per CDR3 protein, called by TCRdb with MiXCR from the 5' RACE reads. Here the sample spans hundreds of thousands of distinct CDR3 sequences, 15% to 20% being singletons. Sequencing was done on a sample of PBMCs or a T cell subset sorted from them (not recorded which). The receptors originated from a man younger than 30 who had mild COVID-19 (a few samples of this study predate the infection). Cell type and time point are not known.

This clonotype was recorded a few times. V gene TRBV28 combines with J gene TRBJ2-7; D could derive from TRBD1 or TRBD2 (5 bases each). Trimming took off 6 bases at V and 0 bases at J, with 9 bases between the two ends. The V gene's germline CDR1 is MDHEN and CDR2 SYDVKM. The CDR3 spans 13 residues. CDR3 bases: TGTGCCAGCAGGGCCGGGACCTCCTACGAGCAGTACGTC. Protein: CASRAGTSYEQYV.

The chain carries TRBV10-3 and TRBJ1-1; the D gene is possibly TRBD1 (5 bases). The CDR3 covers 14 residues. The germline V and J ends were trimmed by 7 bases and 1 base, with 13 bases remaining between them. Germline assignment: CDR1 ENHRY and CDR2 SYGVKD. As DNA, the CDR3 is TGTGCCATCACGAGGGACGCCGGGAACACTGAAGCTTTCTTT. Translated: CAITRDAGNTEAFF.

The rearrangement links TRBV6-5 to TRBJ1-1; no clear D gene. The CDR3 is 15 amino acids. Germline lookup yields CDR1 MNHEY and CDR2 SVGAGI. Trimming removed 1 base at V and 4 bases at J, with 13 bases between. CDR3 residues: CASSYLSPTSTEAFF. CDR3 coding DNA: TGTGCCAGCAGTTACTTAAGCCCCACCTCCACTGAAGCTTTCTTT.

V is TRBV5-1 and J is TRBJ2-3, with 10 bases matching TRBD1. There are 15 residues in the CDR3. Trimming took 5 bases from V and 2 from J; bases not matched to a gene: 5. From germline, CDR1 is SGHRS and CDR2 YFSETQ. CDR3 sequence reads: CASRRDRGNTDTQYF. The CDR3 nucleotides are TGCGCCAGCAGACGGGACAGGGGAAACACAGATACGCAGTATTTT.

J is TRBJ1-6 and V is TRBV7-9; D is uncertain. CDR3 length equals 17 residues. The germline V gene encodes CDR1 SEHNR and CDR2 FQNEAQ (reference sequence). Trimming took off 2 bases at V and 4 bases at J, with 15 bases between the two ends. CDR3 sequence (DNA): TGTGCCAGCAGCTTAAGCCAAGTGGGAGGGTATAATTCACCCCTCCACTTT. The encoded protein is CASSLSQVGGYNSPLHF. The entire variable domain, with the rest obtained from reference TRBV7-9 and TRBJ1-6, is as follows: DTGVSQNPRHKITKRGQNVTFRCDPISEHNRLYWYRQTLGQGPEFLTYFQNEAQLEKSRLLSDRFSAERPKGSFSTLEIQRTEQGDSAMYLCASSLSQVGGYNSPLHFGNGTRLTVT.

V gene TRBV4-1 combines with J gene TRBJ2-5; no clear D. This CDR3 comprises 13 residues. The germline V gene has CDR1 MGHRA and CDR2 YSYEKL. V lost 4 bases and J lost 5, with 11 bases in between. CDR3 residues: CASSPPPGETQYF. CDR3 DNA sequence: TGCGCCAGCAGCCCCCCTCCCGGGGAGACCCAGTACTTC.

The chain joins TRBV7-8 to TRBJ2-1; D might be TRBD1 (5 bases). CDR3 length: 14 residues. The V end was cut by 2 bases, the J end by 10 bases, with 15 bases between. Germline CDR1 SGHVS, CDR2 FQNEAQ. CDR3 in DNA: TGTGCCAGCAGCTTACAGGGTGGGATGAGGGAGCAGTTCTTC. This sequence encodes CASSLQGGMREQFF. Drawing the rest from reference TRBV7-8 and TRBJ2-1, the complete variable domain is GAGVSQSPRYKVAKRGQDVALRCDPISGHVSLFWYQQALGQGPEFLTYFQNEAQLDKSGLPSDRFFAERPEGSVSTLKIQRTQQEDSAVYLCASSLQGGMREQFFGPGTRLTVL.

This clonotype occurred once. This chain connects TRBV4-1 to TRBJ2-2; TRBD1 agrees at 8 bases. V shed 0 bases and J 7 bases; nucleotides not matched to a gene: 4. Germline loops: CDR1 MGHRA, CDR2 YSYEKL. The CDR3 loop spans 15 amino acids. The CDR3 DNA is TGCGCCAGCAGCCAAGAGCAGGGGGCAGGCGGGGAGCTGTTTTTT. Its translation is CASSQEQGAGGELFF.

The chain couples TRBV6-6 to TRBJ2-3; D unclear. The CDR3 has 12 amino acids. V lost 2 bases to trimming and J lost 6 bases, with 6 bases between them. Germline assignment: CDR1 MNHNY and CDR2 SVGAGI (reference sequence). CDR3 residues: CASSYMGDTQYF. CDR3 coding DNA: TGTGCCAGCAGTTACATGGGGGATACGCAGTATTTT.

This clonotype was seen more than once but under ten times. This sequence joins TRBV18 and TRBJ1-6; D is uncertain. Trimming took off 0 bases at V and 5 bases at J, with 14 bases between the two ends. Germline assignment: CDR1 KGHSH and CDR2 LQKENI. CDR3 length equals 17 residues. Here the CDR3 DNA reads TGTGCCAGCTCACCACCGAATTCAGATTTGAATAATTCACCCCTCCACTTT. Translating gives CASSPPNSDLNNSPLHF.

This clonotype was detected a few times. The chain carries TRBV5-1 and TRBJ2-1; D gene unclear. The CDR3 has 15 residues. V shed 1 base and J shed 7 bases, with 15 bases lying between them. The germline V gene encodes CDR1 SGHRS and CDR2 YFSETQ. This CDR3 reads CASSLLAFPANEQFF. As DNA, the CDR3 is TGCGCCAGCAGCTTGTTGGCTTTTCCCGCGAATGAGCAGTTCTTC.

This clonotype has just a few counts. The chain recombines TRBV6-6 with TRBJ2-3; D is uncertain. Germline V gives CDR1 MNHNY, CDR2 SVGAGI (reference sequence). Trimming pared 6 bases from V and 6 bases from J, leaving 13 bases between. The CDR3 totals 13 residues. CDR3 loop: CASRRDPPDTQYF. CDR3 DNA sequence: TGTGCCAGCAGACGTGACCCGCCGGATACGCAGTATTTT.

The chain links TRBV24-1 to TRBJ2-2, with 10 bases identical to TRBD2. The CDR3 length is 17 residues. V lost 9 bases and J lost 1; bases outside the gene matches: 10. CDR1 and CDR2 (germline): KGHDR, SFDVKD. CDR3 DNA: TGTGCCACCCAAGGCCTAGCGGGGGCCAGGAACACCGGGGAGCTGTTTTTT. Residues: CATQGLAGARNTGELFF.